The clone carrying this TCR beta chain was counted at least ten times. V lost 2 bases to trimming and J lost 4 bases; unmatched junction nucleotides: 6. The CDR3 is 16 amino acids. Germline V lookup: CDR1 MNHEY, CDR2 SVGEGT. The record originates from a study of T-cell reconstitution after alpha-beta-depleted transplantation in children. A TCRbeta library incorporating unique molecular identifiers was prepared. TCRdb passed the PCR reads through MiXCR, listing each CDR3 protein once. The table has approximately 640,000 distinct CDR3 sequences, roughly 15% seen once. The chain links TRBV6-2 or TRBV6-3 to TRBJ2-5, with 11 bases aligning to TRBD1. Sequencing used PBMCs from the stem cell graft donor, obtained from the stem cell graft. The TCR was taken from a human donor who donated a stem cell graft to a child with acute myeloid leukemia. In DNA, the CDR3 is TGTGCCAGCAGTTACATCGGACAGGGGGCCGTAGAGACCCAGTACTTC. This translates into CASSYIGQGAVETQYF.